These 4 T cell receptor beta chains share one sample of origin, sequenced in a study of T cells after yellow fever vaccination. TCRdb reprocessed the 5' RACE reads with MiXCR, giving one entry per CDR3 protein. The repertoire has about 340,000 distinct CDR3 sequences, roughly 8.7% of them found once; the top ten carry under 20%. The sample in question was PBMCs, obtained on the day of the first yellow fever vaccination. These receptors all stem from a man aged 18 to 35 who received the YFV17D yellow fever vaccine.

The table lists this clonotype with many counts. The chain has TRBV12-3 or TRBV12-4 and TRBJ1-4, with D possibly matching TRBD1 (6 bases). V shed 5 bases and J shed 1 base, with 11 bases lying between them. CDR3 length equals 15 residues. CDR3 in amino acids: CASSNGQLTNEKLFF. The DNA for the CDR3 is TGTGCCAGCAGTAACGGACAGTTAACTAATGAAAAACTGTTTTTT.

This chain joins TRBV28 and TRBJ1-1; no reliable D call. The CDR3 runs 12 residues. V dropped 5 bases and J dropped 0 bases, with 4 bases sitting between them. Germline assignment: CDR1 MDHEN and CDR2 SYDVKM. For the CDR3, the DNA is TGTGCCAGCAGTCAAATGAACACTGAAGCTTTCTTT. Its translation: CASSQMNTEAFF.

CDR3 sequence: CASSYSIRRGRGANVLTF. The CDR3 nucleotides are TGTGCCAGCAGTTACTCGATACGCCGGGGGCGAGGGGCCAACGTCCTGACTTTC. This sequence joins TRBV6-2 or TRBV6-3 and TRBJ2-6; D may correspond to TRBD1 or TRBD2 (6 bases each). The CDR3 totals 18 residues. Deletions cut 0 bases from V and 4 bases from J, with 16 bases between. In germline, CDR1 is MNHEY, CDR2 SVGEGT.

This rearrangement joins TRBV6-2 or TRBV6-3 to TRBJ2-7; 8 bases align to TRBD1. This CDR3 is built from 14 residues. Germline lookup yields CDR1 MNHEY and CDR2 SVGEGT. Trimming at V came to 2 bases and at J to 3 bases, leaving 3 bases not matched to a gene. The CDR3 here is CASSYPGTGYEQYV. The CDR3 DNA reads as TGTGCCAGCAGTTACCCCGGGACAGGCTACGAGCAGTACGTC.